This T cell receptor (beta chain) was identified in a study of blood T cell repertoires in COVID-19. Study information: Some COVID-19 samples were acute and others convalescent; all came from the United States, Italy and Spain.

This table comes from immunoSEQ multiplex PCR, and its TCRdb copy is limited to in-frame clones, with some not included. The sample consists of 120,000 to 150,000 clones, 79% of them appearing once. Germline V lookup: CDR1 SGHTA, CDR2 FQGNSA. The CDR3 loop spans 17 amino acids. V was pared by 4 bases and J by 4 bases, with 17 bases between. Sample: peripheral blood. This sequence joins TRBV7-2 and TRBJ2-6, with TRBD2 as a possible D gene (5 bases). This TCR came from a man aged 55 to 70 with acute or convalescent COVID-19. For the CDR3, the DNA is TGTGCCAGCAGCTCGGGCCCTCTTTCGGGGGGGGCCAACGTCCTGACTTTC. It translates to CASSSGPLSGGANVLTF.